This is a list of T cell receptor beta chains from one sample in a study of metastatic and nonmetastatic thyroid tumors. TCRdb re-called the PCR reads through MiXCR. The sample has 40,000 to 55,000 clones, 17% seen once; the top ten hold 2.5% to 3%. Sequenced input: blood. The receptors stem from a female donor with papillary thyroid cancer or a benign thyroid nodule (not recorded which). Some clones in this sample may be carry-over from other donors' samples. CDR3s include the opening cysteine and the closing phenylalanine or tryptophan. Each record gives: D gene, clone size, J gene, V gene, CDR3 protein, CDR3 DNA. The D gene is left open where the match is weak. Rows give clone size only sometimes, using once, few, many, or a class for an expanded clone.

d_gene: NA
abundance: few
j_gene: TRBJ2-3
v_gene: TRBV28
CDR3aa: CASSRGDVCTQYF
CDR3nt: TGTGCCAGCAGTCGCGGGGACGTTTGTACGCAGTATTTT

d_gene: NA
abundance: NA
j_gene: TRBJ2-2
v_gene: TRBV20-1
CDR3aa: CSAKVGGRSFAGELFF
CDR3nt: TGCAGTGCCAAAGTTGGGGGCCGCTCGTTCGCCGGTGAGCTGTTTTTT

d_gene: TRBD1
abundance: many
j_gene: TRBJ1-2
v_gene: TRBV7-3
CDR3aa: CASSLSGGDYGYTF
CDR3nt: TGTGCCAGCAGCTTGTCAGGGGGCGACTATGGCTACACCTTC

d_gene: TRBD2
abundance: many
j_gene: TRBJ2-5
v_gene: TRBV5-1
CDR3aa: CASSLRLAVTETQYF
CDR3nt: TGCGCCAGCAGCTTAAGACTAGCGGTGACTGAGACCCAGTACTTC

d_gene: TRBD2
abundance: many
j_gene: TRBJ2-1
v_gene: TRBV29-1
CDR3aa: CSISLGLAGASYNEQFF
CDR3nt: TGCAGCATATCACTGGGACTAGCGGGAGCCTCCTACAATGAGCAGTTCTTC

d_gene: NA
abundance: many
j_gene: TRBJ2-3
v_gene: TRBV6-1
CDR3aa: CASTRGLSDTQYF
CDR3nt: TGTGCCAGCACCCGGGGACTGTCAGATACGCAGTATTTT

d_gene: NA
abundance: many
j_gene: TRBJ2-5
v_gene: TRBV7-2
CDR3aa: CASSLAGGGETQYF
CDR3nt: TGTGCCAGCAGCTTAGCGGGGGGAGGAGAGACCCAGTACTTC

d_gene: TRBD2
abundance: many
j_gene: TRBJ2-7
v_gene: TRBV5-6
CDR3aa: CASSLVRAGGRNEQYF
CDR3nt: TGTGCCAGCAGCTTGGTCCGAGCGGGAGGTCGTAACGAGCAGTACTTC

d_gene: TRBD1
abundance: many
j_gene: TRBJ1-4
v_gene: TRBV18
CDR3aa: CASSPRQGDEKLFF
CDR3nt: TGTGCCAGCTCACCCCGACAGGGGGATGAAAAACTGTTTTTT

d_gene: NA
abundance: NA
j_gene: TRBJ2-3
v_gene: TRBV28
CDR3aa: CASRTPPGQKDTQYF
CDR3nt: TGTGCCAGCAGGACCCCCCCGGGGCAGAAAGACACGCAGTATTTT

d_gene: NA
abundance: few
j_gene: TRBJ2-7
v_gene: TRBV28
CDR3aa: CASSQQLSGASYEQYF
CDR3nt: TGTGCCAGCAGCCAGCAACTTAGCGGAGCCTCCTACGAGCAGTACTTC

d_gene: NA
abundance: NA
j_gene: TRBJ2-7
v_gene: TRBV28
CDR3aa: CAIRVAEMSSYEQYF
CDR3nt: TGTGCCATCAGGGTGGCGGAAATGAGCTCCTACGAGCAGTACTTC

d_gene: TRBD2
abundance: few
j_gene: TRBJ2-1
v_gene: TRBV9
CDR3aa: CASSVATGTRGNYNEQFF
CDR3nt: TGTGCCAGCAGCGTAGCTACGGGGACTAGAGGGAACTACAATGAGCAGTTCTTC

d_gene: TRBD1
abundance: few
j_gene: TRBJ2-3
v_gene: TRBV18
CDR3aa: CASSHPGGSFGDTQYF
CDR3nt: TGTGCCAGCTCACACCCAGGGGGATCATTTGGAGATACGCAGTATTTT

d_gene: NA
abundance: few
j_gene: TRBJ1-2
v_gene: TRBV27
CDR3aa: CASSPSRYLNYCYTF
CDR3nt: TGTGCCAGCAGTCCCTCAAGGTACCTAAACTATTGCTACACCTTC

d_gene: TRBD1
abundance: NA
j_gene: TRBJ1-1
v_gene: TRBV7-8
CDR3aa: CASSLIGAGGMNTEAFF
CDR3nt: TGTGCCAGCAGCTTAATAGGGGCAGGGGGCATGAACACTGAAGCTTTCTTT

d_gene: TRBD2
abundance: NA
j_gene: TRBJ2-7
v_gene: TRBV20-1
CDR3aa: CSARYLAGIYEQYF
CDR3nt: TGCAGTGCTAGGTATCTAGCGGGGATCTACGAGCAGTACTTT